The rows below give T cell receptor beta chains drawn from one sample of a study of blood T cell repertoires in COVID-19. Method: immunoSEQ multiplex PCR; TCRdb's copy keeps in-frame clones and lacks some. The profile shows almost 35,000 clones, 75% to 90% of them singletons. The sample taken for sequencing was peripheral blood. The receptors were gathered from a man aged 55 to 70 with active COVID-19. CDR3s include the opening cysteine and the closing phenylalanine or tryptophan. D genes are given only for firm matches.

>TRBJ2-2|TRBD1|TRBV5-1
CASSPGQGANTGELFF
TGCGCCAGCAGCCCAGGACAGGGGGCGAACACCGGGGAGCTGTTTTTT
>TRBJ2-5|-|TRBV18
CASSLFPQETQYF
TGTGCCAGCTCCCTCTTCCCCCAAGAGACCCAGTACTTC
>TRBJ1-6|TRBD1|TRBV28
CASSDRDRAQNSPLHF
TGTGCCAGCAGTGATCGGGACAGGGCGCAAAATTCACCCCTCCACTTT
>TRBJ2-5|-|TRBV24-1
CATSGGDRRKKETQYF
TGTGCCACCAGTGGGGGGGACAGAAGAAAAAAAGAGACCCAGTACTTC
>TRBJ2-1|TRBD2|TRBV4-2
CASSQDAASGRLNEQFF
TGTGCCAGCAGCCAAGATGCAGCTAGCGGGAGATTAAATGAGCAGTTCTTC
>TRBJ1-2|-|TRBV6-5
CASSYRGALYGYTF
TGTGCCAGCAGTTACCGCGGGGCATTGTATGGCTACACCTTC
>TRBJ2-7|TRBD2|TRBV3-1/TRBV3-2
CASSQRLAGYYEQYF
TGTGCCAGCAGCCAAAGACTAGCGGGCTACTACGAGCAGTACTTC
>TRBJ2-5|TRBD1|TRBV7-9
CASSPTGGVQETQYF
TGTGCCAGCAGCCCTACAGGGGGCGTACAAGAGACCCAGTACTTC
>TRBJ2-7|TRBD2|TRBV10-2
CASSGLAGGNFSYEQYF
TGCGCCAGCAGCGGACTAGCGGGAGGGAACTTTAGCTACGAGCAGTACTTC
>TRBJ2-7|TRBD1|TRBV7-2
CASSRTGTGGEQYF
TGTGCCAGCAGCCGGACCGGGACAGGGGGCGAGCAGTACTTC
>TRBJ2-1|-|TRBV7-9
CASSLGSSYNEQFF
TGTGCCAGCAGCTTAGGGAGCTCCTACAATGAGCAGTTCTTC
>TRBJ2-1|TRBD2|TRBV6-4
CASSDGLASRNEQFF
TGTGCCAGCAGTGATGGACTAGCCTCCCGGAATGAGCAGTTCTTC
>TRBJ2-7|TRBD2|TRBV27
CASSSGTSGYEQYF
TGTGCCAGCAGTTCCGGGACTAGCGGGTACGAGCAGTACTTC